The 31 T cell receptor beta chains given below trace back to one sample, sequenced in a study of T-cell memory formation after mild COVID-19. Via MiXCR, TCRdb re-called the 5' RACE reads, giving one row per CDR3 protein. The sample has under 350,000 distinct CDR3 sequences; roughly 17% are singletons. The sample comprised PBMCs or a T cell subset sorted from them (not recorded which). All receptors derive from a man aged 18 to 30 who had mild COVID-19 (a few samples of this study predate the infection). Cell type and time point are not known.

This clonotype has more than one count but fewer than ten. The V and J genes are TRBV19 and TRBJ1-2; 8 bases map to TRBD1. J lost 5 bases, V lost 7 bases, and 6 bases had no gene match. Germline-derived CDR1 and CDR2 are LNHDA and SQIVND (reference sequence). The CDR3 runs 13 residues. Here the CDR3 DNA reads TGTGCCAGTACCGACAGGGGATATTATGGCTACACCTTC. This encodes CASTDRGYYGYTF.

This clonotype was counted only a few times. The genes are TRBV6-5 and TRBJ2-2; 11 bases match TRBD2. CDR1 and CDR2 (germline): MNHEY, SVGAGI. There are 15 residues in the CDR3. The V gene end was trimmed by 5 bases and the J gene end by 3 bases; junction bases not matched to a gene: 2. The CDR3 coding sequence is TGTGCCAGCAGTCCTAGCGGGGGGCACACCGGGGAGCTGTTTTTT. Amino acid sequence: CASSPSGGHTGELFF.

This chain uses TRBV3-1 with TRBJ1-1, with a weak D call TRBD1 (5 bases). This CDR3 is 15 amino acids long. Per germline, CDR1 LGHDT and CDR2 YNNKEL (reference sequence). Trimming took off 1 base at V and 6 bases at J, with 15 bases between the two ends. CDR3 in amino acids: CASSQGLGGGAEAFF. The CDR3 region has the DNA TGTGCCAGCAGCCAAGGGTTGGGGGGAGGCGCTGAAGCTTTCTTT.

The chain is built from TRBV10-3 and TRBJ2-3; 8 bases map to TRBD2. Germline loops: CDR1 ENHRY, CDR2 SYGVKD. Trimming took 6 bases from V and 0 from J; bases not matched to a gene: 8. This CDR3 comprises 16 residues. CDR3 DNA: TGTGCCATCAGGGCGACTAGCGCTTCTAGCACAGATACGCAGTATTTT. Encoded protein: CAIRATSASSTDTQYF.

V is TRBV28 and J is TRBJ1-6, with a weak D call TRBD1 (6 bases). CDR3 length: 15 amino acids. Germline V gene sequence: CDR1 MDHEN, CDR2 SYDVKM. V dropped 7 bases and J dropped 0 bases, with 10 bases sitting between them. For the CDR3, the DNA is TGTGCCAGCACTCGAGGGGGCTCCTATAATTCACCCCTCCACTTT. This codes for CASTRGGSYNSPLHF.

The V call is TRBV4-1, the J call TRBJ2-2, with D maybe TRBD2 (5 bases). The V gene lost 0 bases and the J gene lost 4 bases, with 15 bases spanning the gap. The CDR3 runs to 17 residues. Germline CDR1 is MGHRA and CDR2 is YSYEKL. CDR3 protein: CASSQEILVSTTGELFF. The CDR3 bases are TGCGCCAGCAGCCAAGAGATACTAGTCTCGACCACCGGGGAGCTGTTTTTT.

This clonotype has ten or more counts. This sequence joins TRBV11-2 and TRBJ2-5, with a tentative D call TRBD2 (6 bases). CDR3 length: 13 amino acids. Between the trimmed V and J ends, which lost 6 bases and 0 bases, there was a span of 8 bases. CDR1 is SGHAT and CDR2 is FQNNGV in the germline V gene. The CDR3 here is CASRDYYQETQYF. The CDR3, as DNA: TGTGCCAGCAGGGACTACTACCAAGAGACCCAGTACTTC. The whole variable domain, remainder taken from reference TRBV11-2 and TRBJ2-5, is EAGVAQSPRYKIIEKRQSVAFWCNPISGHATLYWYQQILGQGPKLLIQFQNNGVVDDSQLPKDRFSAERLKGVDSTLKIQPAKLEDSAVYLCASRDYYQETQYFGPGTRLLVL.

The rearrangement uses TRBV5-1 and TRBJ2-5; D uncertain. Trimming pared 4 bases from V and 0 bases from J, leaving 7 bases between. The germline gives CDR1 SGHRS, CDR2 YFSETQ. The CDR3 consists of 13 residues. Here the CDR3 reads CASSPQYQETQYF. CDR3 sequence (DNA): TGCGCCAGCAGCCCGCAGTACCAAGAGACCCAGTACTTC.

The chain couples TRBV4-3 to TRBJ1-2; D might be TRBD1 (6 bases). Germline CDR1 LGHNA, CDR2 YSLEER. The length of the CDR3 is 16 residues. The ends were cut back, 0 bases at V and 7 bases at J, with 18 bases in the middle. The CDR3 sequence: CASSQDLGGVLSGYTF. CDR3 DNA: TGCGCCAGCAGCCAAGATCTGGGGGGCGTTCTCTCTGGCTACACCTTC.

The rearrangement uses TRBV6-5 and TRBJ1-1; D perhaps matches TRBD1 (5 bases). This CDR3 is built from 14 residues. The V end was cut by 2 bases, the J end by 0 bases, with 7 bases between. In germline, CDR1 is MNHEY, CDR2 SVGAGI. Here the CDR3 reads CASSYGDVNTEAFF. For the CDR3, the DNA is TGTGCCAGCAGTTACGGGGACGTGAACACTGAAGCTTTCTTT.

Turning to this clonotype: One end of the junction does not line up with germline, which may come from a read error. V and J are TRBV7-2 and TRBJ1-1; D remains ambiguous. CDR1 and CDR2 from the germline V gene are SGHTA and FQGNSA. This CDR3 has 12 amino acids. DNA of the CDR3: TGTGCCAGCAGCGTCCCTCGGACGGCCCAGAGGTTT. Translated: CASSVPRTAQRF. Full variable domain (rest looked up from reference TRBV7-2 and TRBJ1-1): GAGVSQSPSNKVTEKGKDVELRCDPISGHTALYWYRQSLGQGLEFLIYFQGNSAPDKSGLPSDRFSAERTGGSVSTLTIQRTQQEDSAVYLCASSVPRTAQRFGQGTRLTVV.

This clonotype was counted between two and nine times. The chain is built from TRBV7-2 and TRBJ2-5, with 9 bases lining up with TRBD2. The germline CDR1 and CDR2 sequences are SGHTA and FQGNSA. With 0 bases clipped from V and 1 base from J, the junction kept 6 bases outside the gene matches. The CDR3 contains 17 residues. CDR3 DNA: TGTGCCAGCAGCTTAGCGCATGATAGCGGGGGCCAAGAGACCCAGTACTTC. It encodes CASSLAHDSGGQETQYF.

This clonotype was counted many times. V usage is TRBV5-6 and J usage is TRBJ2-5; 8 positions agree with TRBD2. The trim removed 1 base at V and 2 bases at J, leaving 4 bases unmatched. Germline assignment: CDR1 SGHDT and CDR2 YYEEEE. The CDR3 runs 15 residues. CDR3 nucleotide sequence: TGTGCCAGCAGCTTGCCGGGGGGGAGTCAAGAGACCCAGTACTTC. Translating it yields CASSLPGGSQETQYF.

This chain links TRBV5-1 with TRBJ2-1; 12 nucleotides align to TRBD2. CDR1 and CDR2 from the germline V gene are SGHRS and YFSETQ. This CDR3 contains 19 residues. Losses at the gene ends were 5 bases for V and 6 bases for J; bases not matched to a gene: 18. The CDR3 bases are TGCGCCAGCAGAGTCCTAGCGGGGGGGCCAGGGGGATTTGGCAATGAGCAGTTCTTC. Its translation is CASRVLAGGPGGFGNEQFF.

The chain combines TRBV20-1 with TRBJ2-7; 13 nucleotides match TRBD2. The CDR3 covers 16 residues. With V trimmed by 4 bases and J by 5 bases, 11 bases remained unmatched. CDR1 is DFQATT and CDR2 is SNEGSKA in the germline V gene (reference sequence). The CDR3 region has the DNA TGCAGTGCTACCCCGATGACTAGCGGGGGGCTCGACGAGCAGTACTTC. As protein: CSATPMTSGGLDEQYF.

Worth noting for this clonotype: The junction differs from germline at one of its ends, possibly a read error. The J gene is TRBJ2-7, the V gene TRBV2; no clear D. Germline CDR1 SNHLY, CDR2 FYNNEI. CDR3 length equals 13 residues. CDR3 nucleotide sequence: TGTGCCAGCAGCGAAGACGTAGCCTACGAGCAGTACTTC. It is translated as CASSEDVAYEQYF.

V usage is TRBV7-9 and J usage is TRBJ1-5; the D gene is possibly TRBD1 (5 bases). The V end was cut by 2 bases, the J end by 0 bases, with 8 bases between. The CDR3 consists of 15 residues. Germline CDR1 and CDR2: SEHNR and FQNEAQ (reference sequence). The CDR3 reads CASSLTDSSNQPQHF. As DNA, the CDR3 is TGTGCCAGCAGCTTAACTGACAGTAGCAATCAGCCCCAGCATTTT.

This clonotype was picked up a small number of times. J is TRBJ2-2 and V is TRBV7-9, with 7 bases aligning to TRBD2. The germline V gene has CDR1 SEHNR and CDR2 FQNEAQ (reference sequence). Trimming took 5 bases from V and 0 from J; bases not matched to a gene: 6. The CDR3 contains 16 residues. The CDR3 is CASSLRGLTNTGELFF. DNA of the CDR3: TGTGCCAGCAGCCTAAGGGGACTAACGAACACCGGGGAGCTGTTTTTT.

This rearrangement joins TRBV7-3 to TRBJ2-1; 10 positions agree with TRBD1. The CDR3 is made up of 15 amino acids. Trimming cost V 3 bases and J 5 bases; bases outside gene matches: 4. The germline V gene has CDR1 SGHTA and CDR2 FQGTGA. CDR3 in amino acids: CASSLTGGFHNEQFF. The CDR3 region has the DNA TGTGCCAGCAGCTTGACAGGGGGCTTTCACAATGAGCAGTTCTTC.

The J gene is TRBJ2-1, the V gene TRBV5-1; D is ambiguous. With 6 bases removed from V and 5 bases from J, the gap between germline ends came to 9 bases. The CDR3 extends over 12 amino acids. Germline-derived CDR1 and CDR2 are SGHRS and YFSETQ. CDR3 amino acids: CASTRGDNEQFF. As DNA, the CDR3 is TGCGCCAGCACGCGTGGGGACAATGAGCAGTTCTTC.

A few counts support this clonotype. CDR3 loop: CATRAGTNEQFF. CDR3 sequence (DNA): TGCGCCACTAGAGCGGGGACCAATGAGCAGTTCTTC. This rearrangement joins TRBV10-2 to TRBJ2-1; 7 nucleotides align to TRBD2. CDR3 length equals 12 residues. Germline V gene sequence: CDR1 WSHSY, CDR2 SAAADI. The J segment lost 6 bases and the V segment lost 10 bases, leaving 6 bases of the junction unmatched.

The chain carries TRBV4-2 and TRBJ2-4; D not resolved. V lost 0 bases and J lost 5, with 5 bases in between. Germline-derived CDR1 and CDR2 are LGHNA and YNFKEQ. This CDR3 spans 13 amino acids. The CDR3 loop reads CASSQDLENIQYF. The CDR3 DNA is TGTGCCAGCAGCCAAGACCTCGAAAACATTCAGTACTTC.

A few counts support this clonotype. The rearrangement joins TRBV7-9 to TRBJ1-4; D is uncertain. The CDR3 contains 14 residues. Per the germline V gene, CDR1 is SEHNR and CDR2 is FQNEAQ (reference sequence). The V and J ends lost 3 bases and 7 bases respectively, with 12 bases between them. The CDR3: CASSFSSEGEKLFF. CDR3 DNA: TGTGCCAGCAGCTTCTCCAGCGAGGGTGAAAAACTGTTTTTT. Complete variable domain (other parts from reference TRBV7-9 and TRBJ1-4): DTGVSQNPRHKITKRGQNVTFRCDPISEHNRLYWYRQTLGQGPEFLTYFQNEAQLEKSRLLSDRFSAERPKGSFSTLEIQRTEQGDSAMYLCASSFSSEGEKLFFGSGTQLSVL.

The CDR3: CASSQDVASNYGYTF. In DNA form, the CDR3 reads TGCGCCAGCAGCCAAGATGTCGCATCTAACTATGGCTACACCTTC. This chain uses TRBV4-1 with TRBJ1-2; D ambiguous. Trimming cost V 0 bases and J 0 bases, with 8 bases left between them. The CDR3 is 15 amino acids. CDR1 MGHRA and CDR2 YSYEKL come from the germline V gene.

In this sample, this clonotype turned up a few times. The chain has TRBV6-6 and TRBJ2-7; 8 bases align to TRBD2. The CDR3 totals 15 residues. Germline trimming cut 0 bases from V and 7 bases from J; bases unmatched to any gene: 8. In germline, CDR1 is MNHNY, CDR2 SVGAGI (reference sequence). The chain's CDR3 is CASSYSPGGAGEQYF. The CDR3, as DNA: TGTGCCAGCAGTTACTCACCGGGGGGGGCAGGGGAGCAGTACTTC.

The V and J genes are TRBV7-3 and TRBJ2-1; D is possibly TRBD1 or TRBD2 (5 bases each). From germline, CDR1 is SGHTA and CDR2 FQGTGA. Trimming took off 7 bases at V and 8 bases at J, with 18 bases between the two ends. This CDR3 has 14 amino acids. DNA for the CDR3: TGTGCCAGCACCGAGAGTGGGGGTAGCTATGAGCAGTTCTTC. This codes for CASTESGGSYEQFF.

This clonotype has just a few counts. V and J are TRBV7-3 and TRBJ1-2; 8 bases agree with TRBD1. The CDR3 has 13 amino acids. From germline, CDR1 is SGHTA and CDR2 FQGTGA. Germline trimming cut 4 bases from V and 6 bases from J; bases unmatched to any gene: 4. This CDR3 is CASSSGQADGYTF. CDR3 nucleotide sequence: TGTGCCAGCAGCTCGGGACAGGCCGATGGCTACACCTTC.

This clonotype was detected only a few times. V gene TRBV6-6 combines with J gene TRBJ2-6; the match to TRBD1 covers 7 bases. J was trimmed by 4 bases and V by 2 bases; bases with no gene match: 5. Per the germline V gene, CDR1 is MNHNY and CDR2 is SVGAGI (reference sequence). The length of the CDR3 is 16 residues. The CDR3 bases are TGTGCCAGCAGTTACGAGGGGGCGCCCGGGGCCAACGTCCTGACTTTC. It specifies CASSYEGAPGANVLTF.

This clonotype was observed a few times. The DNA of the CDR3 is TGTGCCAGCAGCTTTATGGTAGCGGGGGGGCCCAGCACAGATACGCAGTATTTT. Its protein product is CASSFMVAGGPSTDTQYF. J is TRBJ2-3 and V is TRBV11-2, with 11 bases fitting TRBD2. Germline assignment: CDR1 SGHAT and CDR2 FQNNGV. J lost 0 bases, V lost 3 bases, and 8 bases had no gene match. This CDR3 comprises 18 residues.

The chain couples TRBV2 to TRBJ1-6; the D gene is possibly TRBD1 (5 bases). Per the germline V gene, CDR1 is SNHLY and CDR2 is FYNNEI. Trimming cost V 5 bases and J 10 bases, with 18 bases left between them. This CDR3 comprises 15 residues. In DNA form, the CDR3 reads TGTGCCAGCAGTCTAGGGACCCCCCAGCTCTCACCCCTCCACTTT. It codes for CASSLGTPQLSPLHF.

The chain uses TRBV7-2 and TRBJ2-1, with D unresolved. From germline, CDR1 is SGHTA and CDR2 FQGNSA. This CDR3 contains 16 residues. Trimming cost V 1 base and J 0 bases, with 10 bases left between them. CDR3 in DNA: TGTGCCAGCAGCTTAGTTTGGCAGTCCTCCTACAATGAGCAGTTCTTC. As protein: CASSLVWQSSYNEQFF.